The 25 T cell receptor beta chains reported below all come from one sample, sequenced in a study of T cell changes during pregnancy in multiple sclerosis. Clones were sequenced by immunoSEQ multiplex PCR, and TCRdb holds only the in-frame ones, with some missing. The sample consists of over 60,000 clones, roughly nine tenths of them appearing once. This specimen was peripheral blood, taken in the first trimester of pregnancy. These receptors all stem from a female donor with multiple sclerosis, enrolled in a pregnancy study.

V and J are TRBV2 and TRBJ2-5; D might be TRBD2 (8 bases). V was cut by 6 bases and J by 9 bases, with 38 bases left in between. The CDR3 loop spans 20 amino acids. Germline-derived CDR1 and CDR2 are SNHLY and FYNNEI. The CDR3, as DNA: TGTGCCAGCAGAAACTCTCTTGGGGCCGGAAGACAGGGCTCCGGGGGGGCCCAGTACTTC. Its protein product is CASRNSLGAGRQGSGGAQYF.

The chain employs TRBV7-9 and TRBJ2-5; TRBD2 aligns across 7 bases. Germline lookup yields CDR1 SEHNR and CDR2 FQNEAQ (reference sequence). The CDR3 runs 18 residues. V shed 1 base, J shed 5 bases, and the junction held 16 bases outside the gene matches. CDR3 sequence reads: CASSLGGSLADVRETQYF. DNA of the CDR3: TGTGCCAGCAGCTTAGGAGGGAGCCTAGCGGATGTCCGGGAGACCCAGTACTTC.

The genes are TRBV6-6 and TRBJ2-1, with 8 bases that match TRBD2. The V segment lost 11 bases and the J segment 5 bases; nucleotides outside the gene matches: 14. From germline, CDR1 is MNHNY and CDR2 SVGAGI (reference sequence). The CDR3 runs 15 residues. CDR3 amino acids: CAARYQPGLDNEQFF. CDR3 in DNA: TGTGCCGCTAGATATCAGCCGGGACTAGACAATGAGCAGTTCTTC.

The chain employs TRBV19 and TRBJ2-1, with D maybe TRBD1 (5 bases). The germline V gene has CDR1 LNHDA and CDR2 SQIVND (reference sequence). This CDR3 spans 14 amino acids. Trimming shortened V by 9 bases and J by 3 bases, and 15 bases separated the two germline ends. The CDR3 DNA follows: TGTGCCAGCACTGGCGCAGGGATCTACAATGAGCAGTTCTTC. The encoded protein is CASTGAGIYNEQFF.

The CDR3 DNA reads as TGTGCCAGTAGTGTCGGGACAGGGTACGAGCAGTACTTC. Its translation: CASSVGTGYEQYF. The chain links TRBV19 to TRBJ2-7; the match to TRBD1 covers 9 bases. V was pared by 5 bases and J by 4 bases, with 3 bases of the junction left unmatched. This CDR3 is built from 13 residues. Germline CDR1 LNHDA, CDR2 SQIVND (reference sequence). Variable domain in full (rest from reference TRBV19 and TRBJ2-7): DGGITQSPKYLFRKEGQNVTLSCEQNLNHDAMYWYRQDPGQGLRLIYYSQIVNDFQKGDIAEGYSVSREKKESFPLTVTSAQKNPTAFYLCASSVGTGYEQYFGPGTRLTVT.

This sequence joins TRBV12-5 and TRBJ1-4, with D perhaps TRBD1 (6 bases). Germline lookup yields CDR1 LGHNT and CDR2 FRNRAP. CDR3 length: 18 residues. With 0 bases removed from V and 7 bases from J, the gap between germline ends came to 21 bases. The CDR3 DNA reads TGTGCTAGTGGTTTGGTCAGGACAGAGCTTCTTGGGAGTGAAAAACTGTTTTTT. Translating it yields CASGLVRTELLGSEKLFF.

The chain links TRBV5-1 to TRBJ2-5; 9 bases are a match to TRBD1. Germline V gene data show CDR1 as SGHRS and CDR2 as YFSETQ. The CDR3 has 15 amino acids. V was pared by 1 base and J by 5 bases, with 6 bases of the junction left unmatched. CDR3 bases: TGCGCCAGCAGCTTGAGAGTGGGGACAGGGGAGACCCAGTACTTC. Its protein is CASSLRVGTGETQYF.

J is TRBJ1-2 and V is TRBV6-1, with unresolved D. Between the trimmed V and J ends, which lost 0 bases and 7 bases, there was a span of 12 bases. Germline V lookup: CDR1 MNHNS, CDR2 SASEGT. This CDR3 comprises 14 residues. The CDR3 here is CASSEAAGNSGYTF. The CDR3 DNA is TGTGCCAGCAGTGAAGCGGCAGGAAACAGTGGCTACACCTTC.

The genes are TRBV7-7 and TRBJ2-1; D remains unclear. The CDR3 totals 14 residues. The germline CDR1 and CDR2 sequences are SSHAT and FNYEAQ (reference sequence). V gave up 2 bases and J gave up 5 bases, with 10 bases separating them. CDR3 nucleotides: TGTGCCAGCAGCTTATCGATCACTGACAATGAGCAGTTCTTC. Amino acid sequence: CASSLSITDNEQFF.

The rearrangement uses TRBV10-3 and TRBJ1-1; D not certain. The CDR3 consists of 13 residues. With 4 bases removed from V and 1 base from J, the gap between germline ends came to 7 bases. Per germline, CDR1 ENHRY and CDR2 SYGVKD. This CDR3 reads CAISGAPNTEAFF. In nucleotides, the CDR3 is TGTGCCATCAGTGGGGCGCCGAACACTGAAGCTTTCTTT.

J is TRBJ2-2 and V is TRBV5-4, with D possibly being TRBD2 (7 bases). V gave up 3 bases and J gave up 7 bases, with 16 bases separating them. CDR3 length equals 15 residues. Looked up from germline, CDR1 is SGHNT and CDR2 is YYREEE (reference sequence). The CDR3 reads CASSSRGGADGELFF. The DNA of the CDR3 is TGTGCCAGCAGCTCGAGAGGGGGGGCGGACGGGGAGCTGTTTTTT. The entire variable domain, with the rest obtained from reference TRBV5-4 and TRBJ2-2, is as follows: ETGVTQSPTHLIKTRGQQVTLRCSSQSGHNTVSWYQQALGQGPQFIFQYYREEENGRGNFPPRFSGLQFPNYSSELNVNALELDDSALYLCASSSRGGADGELFFGEGSRLTVL.

The rearrangement uses TRBV7-2 and TRBJ2-7, with 7 bases matching TRBD1. Germline CDR1 SGHTA, CDR2 FQGNSA. V was clipped by 5 bases and J by 6 bases; unmatched bases: 13. This CDR3 contains 15 residues. CDR3 in amino acids: CASSNNRGRFSEQYF. CDR3 DNA sequence: TGTGCCAGCAGCAATAACAGGGGCCGGTTTAGCGAGCAGTACTTC.

V and J are TRBV7-2 and TRBJ2-3; 10 bases fit TRBD2. The CDR3 covers 18 residues. V lost 5 bases and J lost 0; bases outside the gene matches: 11. Germline values: CDR1 SGHTA, CDR2 FQGNSA. CDR3 sequence: CASSPRSLAGTSTDTQYF. CDR3 in DNA: TGTGCCAGCAGCCCCAGGTCACTAGCGGGGACTAGCACAGATACGCAGTATTTT. The full variable domain, completed using reference TRBV7-2 and TRBJ2-3, is GAGVSQSPSNKVTEKGKDVELRCDPISGHTALYWYRQSLGQGLEFLIYFQGNSAPDKSGLPSDRFSAERTGGSVSTLTIQRTQQEDSAVYLCASSPRSLAGTSTDTQYFGPGTRLTVL.

V and J are TRBV28 and TRBJ1-2; D uncertain. Germline V gene data show CDR1 as MDHEN and CDR2 as SYDVKM. This CDR3 is 11 amino acids long. V was clipped by 7 bases and J by 4 bases, with 7 bases between them. The CDR3 loop is CASTSGYGYTF. The DNA for the CDR3 is TGTGCCAGCACTAGTGGCTATGGCTACACCTTC.

The CDR3 sequence: CASSPIKQSTNEKLFF. The CDR3 DNA follows: TGTGCCAGCAGCCCGATTAAACAGTCAACTAATGAAAAACTGTTTTTT. The chain is built from TRBV6-6 and TRBJ1-4; no clear D gene. Between the trimmed V and J ends, which lost 6 bases and 0 bases, there was a span of 14 bases. The CDR3 loop spans 16 amino acids. Germline V CDR1 and CDR2: MNHNY, SVGAGI (reference sequence).

In its sample, this clone was seen once. The V call is TRBV5-1, the J call TRBJ2-1, with D possibly being TRBD1 (6 bases). Germline-derived CDR1 and CDR2 are SGHRS and YFSETQ. V was clipped by 4 bases and J by 0 bases, with 11 bases between them. The CDR3 is made up of 15 amino acids. The CDR3 DNA sequence: TGCGCCAGCAGCCCAGGGACATCCTCCTACAATGAGCAGTTCTTC. Residues: CASSPGTSSYNEQFF.

This clone was seen a single time. The chain combines TRBV6-6 with TRBJ2-5; 13 positions match TRBD2. There are 14 residues in the CDR3. The V segment lost 8 bases and the J segment 0 bases; nucleotides outside the gene matches: 0. Germline V CDR1 and CDR2: MNHNY, SVGAGI (reference sequence). This chain's CDR3 is CASGLAGDQETQYF. The CDR3 DNA follows: TGTGCCAGCGGACTAGCGGGGGACCAAGAGACCCAGTACTTC.

This sequence joins TRBV7-9 and TRBJ1-2; tentatively, D is TRBD1 (5 bases). CDR1 is SEHNR and CDR2 is FQNEAQ in the germline V gene (reference sequence). This CDR3 has 17 residues. V was pared by 5 bases and J by 4 bases, with 23 bases between. The CDR3 region is CASSGSAQGSLSYGYTF. CDR3 coding DNA: TGTGCCAGCAGCGGATCAGCTCAGGGAAGCCTCTCCTATGGCTACACCTTC.

This chain links TRBV19 with TRBJ1-3; the D gene is possibly TRBD1 (5 bases). Trimming pared 3 bases from V and 0 bases from J, leaving 6 bases between. CDR1 LNHDA and CDR2 SQIVND come from the germline V gene (reference sequence). There are 14 residues in the CDR3. In DNA form, the CDR3 reads TGTGCCAGTAGTATGACAGTCTCTGGAAACACCATATATTTT. Translation: CASSMTVSGNTIYF.

The rearrangement joins TRBV5-8 to TRBJ1-2; D unresolved. The CDR3 runs 14 residues. V was cut by 4 bases and J by 7 bases, with 17 bases left in between. From germline, CDR1 is SGHTS and CDR2 YDEGEE. This CDR3 is CASSGEAGGAGYTF. The CDR3 coding sequence is TGTGCCAGCAGCGGCGAGGCGGGAGGTGCTGGCTACACCTTC.

This clone occurred a few times. The chain is built from TRBV11-2 and TRBJ1-2; 7 bases are a match to TRBD1. The V segment lost 0 bases and the J segment 4 bases; nucleotides outside the gene matches: 8. CDR3 length: 16 amino acids. Germline lookup yields CDR1 SGHAT and CDR2 FQNNGV. CDR3 in DNA: TGTGCCAGCAGCTTAGATCAAGCAGGGGGGACCTATGGCTACACCTTC. Encoded protein: CASSLDQAGGTYGYTF. Based on the CDR3 plus reference TRBV11-2 and TRBJ1-2, the full variable domain is EAGVAQSPRYKIIEKRQSVAFWCNPISGHATLYWYQQILGQGPKLLIQFQNNGVVDDSQLPKDRFSAERLKGVDSTLKIQPAKLEDSAVYLCASSLDQAGGTYGYTFGSGTRLTVV.

The V gene is TRBV6-1, the J gene TRBJ2-6, with D perhaps TRBD1 (5 bases). The germline V gene has CDR1 MNHNS and CDR2 SASEGT. The V end was cut by 2 bases, the J end by 0 bases, with 14 bases between. CDR3 length equals 18 residues. CDR3 DNA: TGTGCCAGCAGTGAAAGAACAGGTTTCACCTCTGGGGCCAACGTCCTGACTTTC. Translation: CASSERTGFTSGANVLTF.

The chain links TRBV10-2 to TRBJ2-5; a weak D match, TRBD1 (6 bases). This CDR3 comprises 14 residues. Germline CDR1 and CDR2: WSHSY and SAAADI. V was trimmed by 3 bases and J by 3 bases, leaving 11 bases between them. CDR3 region: CASSDYQGKETQYF. Written as DNA, the CDR3 is TGCGCCAGCAGTGATTATCAGGGGAAAGAGACCCAGTACTTC.

This chain joins TRBV5-1 and TRBJ2-1; 8 positions agree with TRBD2. This CDR3 region has 13 residues. CDR1 is SGHRS and CDR2 is YFSETQ in the germline V gene. Unmatched junction bases numbered 5, after V lost 7 bases and J lost 5 bases. CDR3 nucleotides: TGCGCCAGCCTTGGCGGGGGGCACAATGAGCAGTTCTTC. Its translation is CASLGGGHNEQFF.

The V gene is TRBV6-5, the J gene TRBJ2-4, with D perhaps matching TRBD1 (6 bases). The CDR3 consists of 15 residues. Germline V lookup: CDR1 MNHEY, CDR2 SVGAGI. V was pared by 6 bases and J by 1 base, with 13 bases between. CDR3 bases: TGTGCCAGCAGCCATACAGGGTCTGCCAAAAACATTCAGTACTTC. Translated, it gives CASSHTGSAKNIQYF.